This T cell receptor beta chain was obtained from a study of control samples from healthy donors and cancer patients. Produced via immunoSEQ multiplex PCR; TCRdb's table is partial and in-frame only. The sample carries about 120,000 clones, around nine tenths recorded once. Looked up from germline, CDR1 is WNHNN and CDR2 is SYGVQD (reference sequence). The CDR3 runs 13 residues. Trimming cost V 6 bases and J 7 bases, with 13 bases left between them. The sequenced sample was blood. The chain employs TRBV10-1 and TRBJ1-5, with D perhaps TRBD1 (5 bases). The origin of this receptor is a man between 18 and 29 years old in good health. This CDR3 reads CASSRDSSQPQHF. The CDR3 DNA follows: TGCGCCAGCAGCCGGGACTCAAGCCAGCCCCAGCATTTT.